This T cell receptor beta chain emerged from a study of Ad26.COV2.S vaccination and SARS-CoV-2 variants. Study at large: Donor joined the COV1001 Ad26.COV2.S trial arm. Into the muscle, Ad26.COV2.S was dosed once or twice, 56 days apart.

Treatment indicated: about 20 received Ad26.COV2.S at low or high dose, single or two shots; roughly five received placebo; per-sample allocation not given. Sampling was performed 63 days after the first vaccine or placebo injection. Here immunoSEQ multiplex PCR was the method, and the copy in TCRdb shows in-frame clones only, minus some. This sample has around 420,000 clones; roughly 88% occur once, and the top ten carry about 3.6%. V lost 7 bases, J lost 3 bases, and 9 bases stayed unmatched. CDR3 length: 14 amino acids. In germline, CDR1 is SEHNR, CDR2 FQNEAQ (reference sequence). The origin of this receptor is a person between 18 and 60 years old who received the Ad26.COV2.S COVID-19 vaccine or a placebo. The material was peripheral blood, obtained in a trial of Ad26.COV2.S vaccine versus placebo. The chain has TRBV7-9 and TRBJ2-7; 7 nucleotides match TRBD1. CDR3 residues: CASTRGPGGYEQYF. The DNA of the CDR3 is TGTGCCAGCACCAGAGGGCCAGGGGGCTACGAGCAGTACTTC.